This TCR beta chain was obtained from a study of radiotherapy plus CTLA-4 blockade in lung cancer. Study outcomes and limitations: Reports identified early blood T cell clone dynamics, with interferon-beta, as the best response predictor.

The method was immunoSEQ multiplex PCR; TCRdb's version includes in-frame clones alone and lacks a portion of them. In the table there are 120,000 or so clones, roughly 74% of which are singletons. The CDR3 runs 16 residues. Looked up from germline, CDR1 is SGHVS and CDR2 is FNYEAQ. The ends were cut back, 1 base at V and 1 base at J, with 11 bases in the middle. About this clone: The antigen is not known.

The source of this sequence is a human donor with non-small cell lung cancer who had a partial response to radiotherapy plus ipilimumab. The V and J genes are TRBV7-6 and TRBJ2-1; TRBD2 is a possible D gene (6 bases). The specimen comprised peripheral blood, sampled from a patient treated with radiotherapy plus ipilimumab. The CDR3 DNA reads TGTGCCAGCAGCTTAGGTAGCGGAAGATCCTACAATGAGCAGTTCTTC. Its protein product is CASSLGSGRSYNEQFF.